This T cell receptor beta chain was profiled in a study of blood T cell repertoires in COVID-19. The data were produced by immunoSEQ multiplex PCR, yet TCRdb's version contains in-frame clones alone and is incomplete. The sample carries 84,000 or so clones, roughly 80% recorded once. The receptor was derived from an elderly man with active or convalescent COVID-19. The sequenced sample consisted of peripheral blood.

CDR3 nucleotide sequence: TGTGCCAGCAGCTTCCGGTTGGCAGGGGCGAATAATGAAAAACTGTTTTTT. Translated, it gives CASSFRLAGANNEKLFF. The rearrangement joins TRBV5-4 to TRBJ1-4; perhaps TRBD1 as D (6 bases). The CDR3 consists of 17 residues. The V gene's germline CDR1 is SGHNT and CDR2 YYREEE (reference sequence). V was pared by 2 bases and J by 4 bases, with 18 bases between.